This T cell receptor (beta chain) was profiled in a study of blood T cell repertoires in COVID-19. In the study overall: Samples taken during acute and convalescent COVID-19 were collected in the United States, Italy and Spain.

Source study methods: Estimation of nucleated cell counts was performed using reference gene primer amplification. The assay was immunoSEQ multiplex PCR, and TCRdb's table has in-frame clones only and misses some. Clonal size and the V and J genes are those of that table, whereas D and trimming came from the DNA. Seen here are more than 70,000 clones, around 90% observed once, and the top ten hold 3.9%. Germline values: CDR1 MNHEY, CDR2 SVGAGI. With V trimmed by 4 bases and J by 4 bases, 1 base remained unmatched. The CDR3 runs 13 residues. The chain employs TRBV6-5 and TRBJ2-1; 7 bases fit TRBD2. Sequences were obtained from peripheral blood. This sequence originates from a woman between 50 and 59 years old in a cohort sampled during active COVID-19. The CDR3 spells CASSSAGYNEQFF. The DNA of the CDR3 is TGTGCCAGCAGTTCAGCGGGGTACAATGAGCAGTTCTTC.